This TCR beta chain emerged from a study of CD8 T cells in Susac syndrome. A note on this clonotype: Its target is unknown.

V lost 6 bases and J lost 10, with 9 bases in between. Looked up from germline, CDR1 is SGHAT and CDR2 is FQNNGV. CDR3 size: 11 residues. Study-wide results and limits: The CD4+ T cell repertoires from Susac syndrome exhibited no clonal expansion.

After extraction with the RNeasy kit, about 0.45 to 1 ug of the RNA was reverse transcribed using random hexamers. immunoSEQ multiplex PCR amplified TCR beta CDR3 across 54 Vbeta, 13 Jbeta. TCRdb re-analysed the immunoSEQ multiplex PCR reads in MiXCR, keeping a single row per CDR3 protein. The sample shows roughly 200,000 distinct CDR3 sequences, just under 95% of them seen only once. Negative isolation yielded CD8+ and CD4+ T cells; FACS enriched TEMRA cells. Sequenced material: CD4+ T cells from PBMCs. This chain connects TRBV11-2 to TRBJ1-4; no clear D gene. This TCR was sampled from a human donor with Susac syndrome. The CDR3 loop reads CASSSRGKLFF. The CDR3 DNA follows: TGTGCCAGCAGTTCCCGAGGAAAACTGTTTTTT.